This note documents a single T cell receptor beta chain sequence. No antigen is known for it. Base qualities are not recorded, but no much larger clone differs from it by a single base. V is shortened by 5 bases, J by 0 bases, and the region joining them spans 14 bases. The CDR3 measures 15 amino acids from cysteine to phenylalanine. CDR3 DNA is the only sequence kept; it has 45 bases, read in frame from the first base. The germline V gene (reference sequence) supplies CDR1 SEHNR and CDR2 FQNEAQ. The trial excluded patients who had a history of autoimmune disease or were on systemic immunosuppression. Peripheral blood for TCR sequencing was drawn from every dose cohort at baseline, at cycle 4 day 1 and at cycle 7 day 1. Samples were obtained from an open-label, multicenter, first-in-human phase I dose-escalation trial of ivuxolimab. Adults with locally advanced or metastatic melanoma, renal cell carcinoma, hepatocellular carcinoma or head and neck squamous cell carcinoma were enrolled in the trial. Before TCR sequencing, CD4+ T cells and CD8+ T cells were sorted from peripheral blood as separate populations.

This sample stems from a study of OX40 agonist ivuxolimab in advanced cancers. Study-wide context: Ivuxolimab was a fully human IgG2 agonistic monoclonal antibody targeting the costimulatory receptor OX40 (CD134). Intravenous ivuxolimab was administered to patients every 2 weeks at six dose levels: 0.01, 0.1, 0.3, 1.5, 3 and 10 mg/kg. Among the approximately 54 dose-escalation patients, approximately 20 had hepatocellular carcinoma, 15 or so melanoma, 9 renal cell carcinoma and 9 head and neck cancer. In the dose-escalation cohort, 82.7% of patients were male, and the mean age was roughly 60 years, with a range of about 20 to 79. Prior anti-PD-1, anti-PD-L1 or anti-CTLA-4 therapy was permitted, and checkpoint inhibitors had been received by 30% to 40% of dose-escalation patients. Partial responses were achieved by three dose-escalation patients, of whom one had hepatocellular carcinoma and two had cutaneous melanoma. Peripheral TCRbeta sequencing was intended to test whether TCR sequence diversity was altered and clonal T-cell expansion was caused by ivuxolimab. The paper covers the monotherapy dose-escalation part of the phase I ivuxolimab trial, which included N of about 50 patients.

Genomic DNA was isolated from the sorted cells so that the TCRbeta CDR3 region could be sequenced. TCRbeta CDR3 regions were sequenced using the immunoSEQ Assay. The table comes from immuneACCESS by way of TCRdb, which keeps in-frame sequences with V and J called. Part of the clones is missing from these tables; in studies checked, under half for an unresolved V gene and the rest for unknown reasons. The sample has 50,000 to 55,000 clones on record, approximately 87% of them singletons. The ten most abundant clones make up under 2% of the sample. The paper's findings and limits, for the study overall: Low levels of normalized T-cell clonal expansion were also seen in some patients who did not respond. At doses of 0.1 to 3.0 mg/kg, clonal expansion of both CD4+ and CD8+ T cells in blood was seen between baseline and week 6. The antigen specificity of the peripheral T cells that underwent clonal expansion was not determined. Partial responders in the 0.1-3.0 mg/kg groups had among the lowest normalized peripheral clonal expansion, especially among CD8+ T cells. On average, CD8+ T cells showed more expanded clones than CD4+ T cells after ivuxolimab.

Specimen: CD4+ or CD8+ T cells sorted from blood, collected in a trial of the OX40 agonist ivuxolimab. The clonotype was recovered from an adult with an advanced solid tumor such as melanoma, head and neck, liver or kidney cancer. Rearrangement joined TRBV7-9 to TRBJ2-7; TRBD1 is a weak D gene call, 6 bases matching. The CDR3 protein: CASSPEGDISYEQYF. The DNA sequence is TGTGCCAGCAGCCCCGAAGGGGACATCTCCTACGAGCAGTACTTC.